The present entry profiles one T cell receptor (beta chain) with its context. Per germline, CDR1 SGHVS and CDR2 FNYEAQ. V shed 3 bases and J shed 3 bases, with 16 bases lying between them. The CDR3 loop spans 16 amino acids. The sample originates from a study of blood T cells in healthy people across ages. A J-beta primer mix and a sample-barcoded 5' primer were used in a second PCR of about 7 to 12 cycles. TCRdb independently ran MiXCR on the 5' RACE reads; one entry per CDR3 protein. The sample lists roughly 2 million distinct CDR3 sequences, 49% seen once, with over 2% in the top ten. The TCR comes from a woman in her thirties or forties in good health. The chain employs TRBV7-6 and TRBJ2-3, with D perhaps TRBD1 (6 bases). Sequenced input: blood. The CDR3 DNA reads TGTGCCAGCAGCTTTAGATCCGGACAGAAGACAGATACGCAGTATTTT. As protein: CASSFRSGQKTDTQYF. The entire variable domain, with the rest obtained from reference TRBV7-6 and TRBJ2-3, is as follows: GAGVSQSPRYKVTKRGQDVALRCDPISGHVSLYWYRQALGQGPEFLTYFNYEAQQDKSGLPNDRFSAERPEGSISTLTIQRTEQRDSAMYRCASSFRSGQKTDTQYFGPGTRLTVL.